The 27 T cell receptor beta chains in this list originate from one sample, sequenced in a study of human T cells and chemical hapten exposure. TCRdb reprocessed the RACE reads with MiXCR, giving one entry per CDR3 protein. Here the sample spans 95,000 to 150,000 distinct CDR3 sequences, approximately 10% being singletons. Time point: patch test 3, about 24 weeks after DPC sensitization. The treatment: therapeutic diphenylcyclopropenone sensitization with weekly scalp DPC. This material consisted of whole blood, taken in connection with sensitization to the hapten diphenylcyclopropenone (DPC). These receptors all come from a woman aged 45-65 years with alopecia areata. Some clones in this sample may be carry-over from other donors' samples.

The genes are TRBV5-1 and TRBJ1-3; D unresolved. Germline V CDR1 and CDR2: SGHRS, YFSETQ. This CDR3 is 16 amino acids long. V lost 5 bases and J lost 0, with 15 bases in between. CDR3 loop: CASRAVGPSSGNTIYF. The DNA of the CDR3 is TGCGCCAGCAGAGCCGTGGGCCCGAGCTCTGGAAACACCATATATTTT.

A remark on this clonotype: The junction does not match germline at one end; this may be a read error. This chain connects TRBV7-2 to TRBJ2-7; perhaps TRBD1 as D (6 bases). The CDR3 consists of 14 residues. Germline loops: CDR1 SGHTA, CDR2 FQGNSA. Here the CDR3 reads CASSLDRASYEQCF. For the CDR3, the DNA is TGTGCCAGCAGCTTAGACAGGGCATCCTACGAGCAGTGCTTC. Full variable domain (outside the CDR3, taken from reference TRBV7-2 and TRBJ2-7): GAGVSQSPSNKVTEKGKDVELRCDPISGHTALYWYRQSLGQGLEFLIYFQGNSAPDKSGLPSDRFSAERTGGSVSTLTIQRTQQEDSAVYLCASSLDRASYEQCFGPGTRLTVT.

The J gene is TRBJ2-3, the V gene TRBV2; possibly TRBD1 for D (7 bases). This CDR3 spans 15 amino acids. V lost 7 bases and J lost 4, with 18 bases in between. Germline CDR1 SNHLY, CDR2 FYNNEI. The chain's CDR3 is CASIIRQGGPDTQYF. CDR3 sequence (DNA): TGTGCCAGCATTATCAGGCAGGGGGGCCCAGATACGCAGTATTTT.

This clonotype came up a few times. The chain has TRBV27 and TRBJ2-6, with unresolved D. CDR3 size: 16 residues. The germline V gene has CDR1 MNHEY and CDR2 SMNVEV (reference sequence). The V gene lost 3 bases and the J gene lost 2 bases, with 11 bases spanning the gap. CDR3: CASSLAWVPGANVLTF. The DNA of the CDR3 is TGTGCCAGCAGTTTGGCGTGGGTCCCTGGGGCCAACGTCCTGACTTTC. The full variable domain, completed using reference TRBV27 and TRBJ2-6, is EAQVTQNPRYLITVTGKKLTVTCSQNMNHEYMSWYRQDPGLGLRQIYYSMNVEVTDKGDVPEGYKVSRKEKRNFPLILESPSPNQTSLYFCASSLAWVPGANVLTFGAGSRLTVL.

The chain has TRBV28 and TRBJ1-2; possible D gene TRBD1, 6 bases. Germline V gene lookup returns CDR1 MDHEN and CDR2 SYDVKM. CDR3 length: 14 amino acids. V gave up 7 bases and J gave up 2 bases, with 14 bases separating them. The CDR3 loop is CASTLRGGNYGYTF. The CDR3, as DNA: TGTGCCAGCACTCTGAGAGGGGGAAACTATGGCTACACCTTC.

The genes are TRBV3-1 and TRBJ2-3; 10 nucleotides line up with TRBD2. There are 16 residues in the CDR3. Germline trimming cut 3 bases from V and 2 bases from J; bases unmatched to any gene: 5. Germline V gene data show CDR1 as LGHDT and CDR2 as YNNKEL (reference sequence). CDR3 nucleotides: TGTGCCAGCAGCCAGATAGCGGGGGGCCCCACAGATACGCAGTATTTT. This encodes CASSQIAGGPTDTQYF.

This clonotype was recorded a few times. The V call is TRBV29-1, the J call TRBJ2-6; 11 positions agree with TRBD1. V trimming: 7 bases; J trimming: 0 bases; junction bases outside the gene matches: 5. Per the germline V gene, CDR1 is SQVTM and CDR2 is ANQGSEA. This CDR3 has 16 amino acids. CDR3 in DNA: TGCAGCGACCGGACAGGGGGCGGCTCTGGGGCCAACGTCCTGACTTTC. It encodes CSDRTGGGSGANVLTF.

The J gene is TRBJ1-1, the V gene TRBV24-1; unclear D gene. V lost 9 bases and J lost 0, with 22 bases in between. The CDR3 sequence is 17 residues long. The V gene's germline CDR1 is KGHDR and CDR2 SFDVKD. The DNA for the CDR3 is TGTGCCACCGGTGTGGGATGGTGTTATGGCATGAACACTGAAGCTTTCTTT. Translating it yields CATGVGWCYGMNTEAFF.

This clonotype was seen a handful of times. This sequence joins TRBV14 and TRBJ2-1; D not resolved. V lost 3 bases and J 9 bases, leaving 12 bases between the germline ends. Looked up from germline, CDR1 is SGHDN and CDR2 is FVKESK. CDR3 length: 13 residues. The CDR3 is CASSQASVGEQFF. CDR3 nucleotide sequence: TGTGCCAGCAGCCAGGCAAGTGTCGGTGAGCAGTTCTTC.

The V and J genes are TRBV28 and TRBJ1-5; D is uncertain. V was trimmed by 7 bases and J by 6 bases, leaving 19 bases between them. CDR1 is MDHEN, CDR2 SYDVKM, per germline. The CDR3 length is 15 residues. The DNA for the CDR3 is TGTGCCAGCATTCCTGGGCAGGCCATGTCTCAGCCCCAGCATTTT. It is translated as CASIPGQAMSQPQHF. Full variable domain (remainder filled in from reference TRBV28 and TRBJ1-5): DVKVTQSSRYLVKRTGEKVFLECVQDMDHENMFWYRQDPGLGLRLIYFSYDVKMKEKGDIPEGYSVSREKKERFSLILESASTNQTSMYLCASIPGQAMSQPQHFGDGTRLSIL.

This chain joins TRBV18 and TRBJ1-3; D uncertain. CDR3 length: 17 amino acids. Trimming removed 3 bases at V and 1 base at J, with 16 bases between. Germline loops: CDR1 KGHSH, CDR2 LQKENI. The DNA of the CDR3 is TGTGCCAGCTCACCGGACGTGGTCGGCTTATCTGGAAACACCATATATTTT. As protein: CASSPDVVGLSGNTIYF.

V usage is TRBV20-1 and J usage is TRBJ1-5; TRBD1 aligns across 9 bases. Germline-derived CDR1 and CDR2 are DFQATT and SNEGSKA (reference sequence). The CDR3 runs to 15 residues. Trimming at V came to 5 bases and at J to 2 bases, leaving 7 bases not matched to a gene. The CDR3 protein is CSAEDRGFGNQPQHF. CDR3 coding DNA: TGCAGTGCTGAGGACAGGGGATTTGGCAATCAGCCCCAGCATTTT.

The chain is built from TRBV20-1 and TRBJ1-1; TRBD1 is a possible D gene (5 bases). Germline V CDR1 and CDR2: DFQATT, SNEGSKA (reference sequence). V was clipped by 3 bases and J by 4 bases, with 12 bases between them. The CDR3 sequence is 13 residues long. CDR3 sequence reads: CSASLGEFTEAFF. The CDR3 coding sequence is TGCAGTGCTAGTCTAGGGGAATTCACTGAAGCTTTCTTT.

The rearrangement uses TRBV5-6 and TRBJ2-1, with no clear D. V lost 3 bases and J lost 3, with 7 bases in between. Germline V CDR1 and CDR2: SGHDT, YYEEEE. This CDR3 is 13 amino acids long. This CDR3 is CASSSLNYNEQFF. CDR3 nucleotides: TGTGCCAGCAGCTCCCTCAACTACAATGAGCAGTTCTTC.

This chain connects TRBV7-2 to TRBJ2-7, with 7 bases lining up with TRBD1. The germline CDR1 and CDR2 sequences are SGHTA and FQGNSA. CDR3 length: 14 residues. V lost 5 bases and J lost 5; bases outside the gene matches: 9. The CDR3 protein is CASSLDRVQHEQYF. DNA of the CDR3: TGTGCCAGCAGCCTCGACAGGGTCCAACACGAGCAGTACTTC.

This chain uses TRBV18 with TRBJ1-5; D not resolved. V shed 2 bases and J shed 9 bases, with 11 bases lying between them. CDR1 is KGHSH, CDR2 LQKENI, per germline. This CDR3 comprises 13 residues. This chain's CDR3 is CASSPIADGPQHF. The CDR3 DNA reads as TGTGCCAGCTCACCAATCGCAGACGGGCCCCAGCATTTT.

The CDR3 protein is CASRGLAGGYRYEQYF. CDR3 coding DNA: TGTGCCAGCAGGGGACTAGCGGGAGGATACCGCTACGAGCAGTACTTC. V is TRBV27 and J is TRBJ2-7; 15 nucleotides align to TRBD2. Trimming cost V 6 bases and J 3 bases; bases outside gene matches: 6. CDR3 length: 16 amino acids. In germline, CDR1 is MNHEY, CDR2 SMNVEV (reference sequence).

This chain joins TRBV3-1 and TRBJ2-3; 9 nucleotides align to TRBD1. Germline loops: CDR1 LGHDT, CDR2 YNNKEL (reference sequence). V gave up 1 base and J gave up 4 bases; unmatched junction bases: 12. CDR3 size: 18 residues. CDR3 residues: CASSQVISGTGMSDTQYF. In nucleotides, the CDR3 is TGTGCCAGCAGCCAAGTTATCAGCGGGACAGGGATGTCAGATACGCAGTATTTT.

The chain joins TRBV27 to TRBJ1-1; D gene uncertain. The CDR3 runs to 14 residues. V dropped 2 bases and J dropped 1 base, with 8 bases sitting between them. From germline, CDR1 is MNHEY and CDR2 SMNVEV (reference sequence). CDR3 in DNA: TGTGCCAGCAGTTTACGGTCAGCGAACACTGAAGCTTTCTTT. This gives the protein CASSLRSANTEAFF.

The chain joins TRBV5-5 to TRBJ1-1; D unclear. CDR1 is SGHKS, CDR2 YYEKEE, per germline (reference sequence). Trimming removed 4 bases from V and 1 base from J, with 11 bases in between. The CDR3 runs 14 residues. The DNA for the CDR3 is TGTGCCAGCAGCCCAGGAGCGGCGAACACTGAAGCTTTCTTT. Residues: CASSPGAANTEAFF. Drawing the rest from reference TRBV5-5 and TRBJ1-1, the complete variable domain is DAGVTQSPTHLIKTRGQQVTLRCSPISGHKSVSWYQQVLGQGPQFIFQYYEKEERGRGNFPDRFSARQFPNYSSELNVNALLLGDSALYLCASSPGAANTEAFFGQGTRLTVV.

In its sample, this clonotype was seen a few times. The V call is TRBV6-2 or TRBV6-3, the J call TRBJ2-5, with TRBD2 matching over 7 bases. CDR3 length: 16 residues. CDR1 is MNHEY and CDR2 is SVGEGT in the germline V gene. V lost 2 bases to trimming and J lost 2 bases; unmatched junction nucleotides: 8. The CDR3 is CASSYVTGGIQETQYF. The CDR3 bases are TGTGCCAGCAGTTACGTGACGGGAGGAATACAAGAGACCCAGTACTTC.

This clonotype was seen repeatedly, ten times or more. The chain links TRBV11-2 to TRBJ2-1; D gene uncertain. V was clipped by 3 bases and J by 4 bases, with 4 bases between them. CDR1 and CDR2 from the germline V gene are SGHAT and FQNNGV. CDR3 length: 12 residues. CDR3 sequence: CASSFNYNEQFF. The CDR3 coding sequence is TGTGCCAGCAGCTTCAATTACAATGAGCAGTTCTTC.

The sample holds a few counts of this clonotype. The V call is TRBV12-3 or TRBV12-4, the J call TRBJ2-1, with D perhaps TRBD1 (6 bases). V was cut by 8 bases and J by 8 bases, with 22 bases left in between. CDR3 length: 15 amino acids. The CDR3 protein is CASGGVKNRQDEQFF. The CDR3 DNA reads TGTGCCAGCGGGGGAGTAAAGAATCGACAGGATGAGCAGTTCTTC.

The sample holds a few counts of this clonotype. The J gene is TRBJ1-4, the V gene TRBV25-1, with D possibly matching TRBD1 (6 bases). The CDR3 length is 14 residues. V lost 10 bases, J lost 0 bases, and 12 bases lay in between. The germline V gene encodes CDR1 MGHDK and CDR2 SYGVNS. In nucleotides, the CDR3 is TGTGCCACCCAGGACAGCTCAACTAATGAAAAACTGTTTTTT. Its protein is CATQDSSTNEKLFF.

This clonotype was detected ten times or more. V usage is TRBV6-1 and J usage is TRBJ1-1, with a possible D match to TRBD1 (5 bases). The germline gives CDR1 MNHNS, CDR2 SASEGT. The CDR3 contains 14 residues. The V end was cut by 3 bases, the J end by 2 bases, with 10 bases between. CDR3: CASSEAGVNTEAFF. The CDR3 nucleotides are TGTGCCAGCAGTGAGGCGGGGGTAAACACTGAAGCTTTCTTT.

CDR3 region: CASSLGGTDLAKNIQYF. In DNA form, the CDR3 reads TGCGCCAGCAGCTTGGGTGGTACAGACCTAGCCAAAAACATTCAGTACTTC. This sequence joins TRBV5-1 and TRBJ2-4; D is ambiguous. Trimming cost V 0 bases and J 0 bases, with 13 bases left between them. Germline lookup yields CDR1 SGHRS and CDR2 YFSETQ. The CDR3 runs 17 residues.

The rearrangement links TRBV6-5 to TRBJ1-6; TRBD1 aligns across 7 bases. CDR3 length: 19 amino acids. The junction had 16 bases not matched to a gene; V was cut back by 5 bases and J by 3 bases. The germline V gene has CDR1 MNHEY and CDR2 SVGAGI. CDR3 DNA sequence: TGTGCCAGCAGTCCGACGAACAAAAACAGGGGCGACTATAATTCACCCCTCCACTTT. Protein sequence: CASSPTNKNRGDYNSPLHF.